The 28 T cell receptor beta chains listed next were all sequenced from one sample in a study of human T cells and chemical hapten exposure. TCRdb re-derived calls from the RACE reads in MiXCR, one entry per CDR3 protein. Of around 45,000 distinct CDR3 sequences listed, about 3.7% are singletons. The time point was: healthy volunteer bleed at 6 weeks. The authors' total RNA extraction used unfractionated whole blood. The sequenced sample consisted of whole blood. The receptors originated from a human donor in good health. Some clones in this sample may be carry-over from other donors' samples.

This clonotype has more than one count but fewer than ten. CDR3 sequence: CASSFSGGPNYGYTF. The CDR3 DNA follows: TGTGCCAGCAGTTTTTCGGGGGGTCCTAACTATGGCTACACCTTC. The gene calls are TRBV28 and TRBJ1-2; a possible D gene is TRBD1 (5 bases). From germline, CDR1 is MDHEN and CDR2 SYDVKM. The CDR3 runs 15 residues. V dropped 3 bases and J dropped 0 bases, with 11 bases sitting between them.

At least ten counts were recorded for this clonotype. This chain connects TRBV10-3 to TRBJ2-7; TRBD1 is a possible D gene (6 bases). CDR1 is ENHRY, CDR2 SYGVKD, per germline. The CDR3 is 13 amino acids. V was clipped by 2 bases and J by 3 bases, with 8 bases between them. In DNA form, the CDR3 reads TGTGCCATCAGTGAGGGACAGAACTACGAGCAGTACTTC. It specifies CAISEGQNYEQYF.

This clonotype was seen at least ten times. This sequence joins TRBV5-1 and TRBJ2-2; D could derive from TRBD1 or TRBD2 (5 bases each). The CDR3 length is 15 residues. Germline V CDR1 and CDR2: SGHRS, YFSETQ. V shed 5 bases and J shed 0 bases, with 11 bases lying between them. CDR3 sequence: CASSPGTPNTGELFF. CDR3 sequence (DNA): TGCGCCAGCAGTCCCGGGACGCCGAACACCGGGGAGCTGTTTTTT.

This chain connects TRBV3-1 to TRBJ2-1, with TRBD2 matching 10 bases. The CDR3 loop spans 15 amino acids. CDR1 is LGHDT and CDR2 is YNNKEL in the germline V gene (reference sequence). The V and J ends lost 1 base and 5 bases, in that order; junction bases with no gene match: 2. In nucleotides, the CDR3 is TGTGCCAGCAGCCAAGCGGGACTAGCGAACAATGAGCAGTTCTTC. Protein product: CASSQAGLANNEQFF.

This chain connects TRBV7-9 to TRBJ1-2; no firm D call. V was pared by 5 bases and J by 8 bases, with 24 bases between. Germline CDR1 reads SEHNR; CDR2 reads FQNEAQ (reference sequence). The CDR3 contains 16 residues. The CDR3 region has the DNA TGTGCCAGCAGCCCGAGAAATAAGGAGAGGATAGAGGGCTACACCTTC. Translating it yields CASSPRNKERIEGYTF. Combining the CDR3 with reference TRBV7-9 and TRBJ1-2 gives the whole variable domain DTGVSQNPRHKITKRGQNVTFRCDPISEHNRLYWYRQTLGQGPEFLTYFQNEAQLEKSRLLSDRFSAERPKGSFSTLEIQRTEQGDSAMYLCASSPRNKERIEGYTFGSGTRLTVV.

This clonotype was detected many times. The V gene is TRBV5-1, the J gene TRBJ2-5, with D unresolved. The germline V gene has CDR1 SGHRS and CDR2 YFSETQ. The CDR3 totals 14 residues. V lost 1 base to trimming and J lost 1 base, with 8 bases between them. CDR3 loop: CASSLSLGQETQYF. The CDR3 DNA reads TGCGCCAGCAGCTTGAGCCTGGGCCAAGAGACCCAGTACTTC.

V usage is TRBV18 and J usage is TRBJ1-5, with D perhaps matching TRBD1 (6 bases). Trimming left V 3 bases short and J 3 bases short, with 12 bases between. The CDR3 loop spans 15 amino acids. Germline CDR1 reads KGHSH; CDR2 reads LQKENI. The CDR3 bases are TGTGCCAGCTCACCCGGGACACAAATCAATCAGCCCCAGCATTTT. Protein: CASSPGTQINQPQHF.

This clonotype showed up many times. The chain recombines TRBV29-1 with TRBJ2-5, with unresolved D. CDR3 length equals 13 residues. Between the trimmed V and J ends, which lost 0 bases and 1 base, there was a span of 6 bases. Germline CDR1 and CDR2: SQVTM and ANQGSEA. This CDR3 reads CSVEEGPQETQYF. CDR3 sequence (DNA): TGCAGCGTTGAAGAAGGTCCCCAAGAGACCCAGTACTTC.

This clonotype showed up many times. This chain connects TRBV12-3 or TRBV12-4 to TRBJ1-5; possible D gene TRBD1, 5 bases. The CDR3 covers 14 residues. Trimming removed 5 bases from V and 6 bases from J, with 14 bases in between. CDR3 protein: CASSTSRGVQPQHF. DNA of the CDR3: TGTGCCAGCAGTACCAGTCGGGGGGTTCAGCCCCAGCATTTT.

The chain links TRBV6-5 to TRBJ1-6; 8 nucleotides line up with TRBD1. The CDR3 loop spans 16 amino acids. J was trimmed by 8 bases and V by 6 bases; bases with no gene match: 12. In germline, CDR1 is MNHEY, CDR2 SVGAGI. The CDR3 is CASSTDRGQGYSPLHF. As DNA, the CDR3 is TGTGCCAGCAGCACCGACAGGGGCCAGGGTTATTCACCCCTCCACTTT.

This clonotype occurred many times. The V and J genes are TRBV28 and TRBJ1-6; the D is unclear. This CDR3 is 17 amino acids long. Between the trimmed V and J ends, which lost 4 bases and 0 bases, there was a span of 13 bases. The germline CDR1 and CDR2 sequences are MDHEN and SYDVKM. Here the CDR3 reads CASSSGEGGSYNSPLHF. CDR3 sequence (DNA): TGTGCCAGCAGTTCCGGGGAGGGCGGCTCCTATAATTCACCCCTCCACTTT.

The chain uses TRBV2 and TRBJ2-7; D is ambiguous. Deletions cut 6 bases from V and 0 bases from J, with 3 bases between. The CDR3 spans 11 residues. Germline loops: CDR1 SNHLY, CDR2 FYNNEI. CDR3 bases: TGTGCCAGCAGGACCTCCTACGAGCAGTACTTC. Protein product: CASRTSYEQYF.

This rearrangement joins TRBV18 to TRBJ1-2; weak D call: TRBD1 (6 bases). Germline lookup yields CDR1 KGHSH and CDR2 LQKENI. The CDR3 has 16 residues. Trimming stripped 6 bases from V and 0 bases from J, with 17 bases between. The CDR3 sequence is CASSPAGARANYGYTF. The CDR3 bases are TGTGCCAGCTCCCCCGCGGGGGCGCGAGCTAACTATGGCTACACCTTC.

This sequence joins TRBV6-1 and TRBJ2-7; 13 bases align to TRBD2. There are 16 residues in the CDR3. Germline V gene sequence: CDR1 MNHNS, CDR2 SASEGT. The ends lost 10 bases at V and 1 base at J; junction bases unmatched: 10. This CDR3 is CATGGLAGVLSYEQYF. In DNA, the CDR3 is TGTGCCACTGGAGGACTAGCGGGAGTCCTATCCTACGAGCAGTACTTC.

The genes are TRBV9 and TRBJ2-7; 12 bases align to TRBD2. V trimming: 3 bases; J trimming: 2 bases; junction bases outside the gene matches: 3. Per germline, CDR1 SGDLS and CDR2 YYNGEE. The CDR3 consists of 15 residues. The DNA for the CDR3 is TGTGCCAGCAGCGCCGGGACTAGCGGGCCCTACGAGCAGTACTTC. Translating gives CASSAGTSGPYEQYF.

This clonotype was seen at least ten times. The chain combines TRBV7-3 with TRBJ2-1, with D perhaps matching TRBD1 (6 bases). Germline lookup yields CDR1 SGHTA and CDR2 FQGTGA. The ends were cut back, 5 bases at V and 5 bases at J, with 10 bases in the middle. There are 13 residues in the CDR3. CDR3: CASSPGENNEQFF. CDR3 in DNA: TGTGCCAGCAGCCCAGGGGAAAACAATGAGCAGTTCTTC.

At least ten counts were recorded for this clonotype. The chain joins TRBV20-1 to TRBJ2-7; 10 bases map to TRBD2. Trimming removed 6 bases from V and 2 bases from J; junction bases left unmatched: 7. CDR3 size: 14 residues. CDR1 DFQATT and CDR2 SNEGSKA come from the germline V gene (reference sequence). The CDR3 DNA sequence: TGCAGTGCGCGAAGAGGGACTAGCGCCTACGAGCAGTACTTC. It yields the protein CSARRGTSAYEQYF.

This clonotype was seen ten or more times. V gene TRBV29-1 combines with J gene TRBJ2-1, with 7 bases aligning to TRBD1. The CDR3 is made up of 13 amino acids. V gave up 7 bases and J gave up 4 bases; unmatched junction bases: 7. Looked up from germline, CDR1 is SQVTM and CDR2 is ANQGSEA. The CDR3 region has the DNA TGCAGCGCGGACAGGCGAAATTACAATGAGCAGTTCTTC. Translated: CSADRRNYNEQFF.

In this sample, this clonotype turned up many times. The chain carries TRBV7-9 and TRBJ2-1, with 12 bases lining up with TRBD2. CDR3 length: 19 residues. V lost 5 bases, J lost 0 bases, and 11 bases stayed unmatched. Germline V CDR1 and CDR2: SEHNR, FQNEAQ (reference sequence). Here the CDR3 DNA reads TGTGCCAGCAGCCAACCCGGACTAGCGGGACCCGACTCCTACAATGAGCAGTTCTTC. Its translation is CASSQPGLAGPDSYNEQFF.

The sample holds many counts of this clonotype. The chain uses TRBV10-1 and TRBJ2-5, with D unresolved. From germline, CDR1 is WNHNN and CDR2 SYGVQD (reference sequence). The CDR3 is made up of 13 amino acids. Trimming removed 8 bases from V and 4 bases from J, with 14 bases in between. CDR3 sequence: CASSPSRAETQYF. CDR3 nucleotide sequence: TGCGCCAGCTCCCCCTCCCGAGCAGAGACCCAGTACTTC.

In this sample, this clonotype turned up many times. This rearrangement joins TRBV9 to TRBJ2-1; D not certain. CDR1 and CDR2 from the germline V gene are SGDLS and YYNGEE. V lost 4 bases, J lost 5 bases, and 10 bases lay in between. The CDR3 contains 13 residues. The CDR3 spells CASSSPRDNEQFF. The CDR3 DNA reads TGTGCCAGCAGCTCCCCCCGGGACAATGAGCAGTTCTTC. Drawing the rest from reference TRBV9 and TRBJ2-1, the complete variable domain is DSGVTQTPKHLITATGQRVTLRCSPRSGDLSVYWYQQSLDQGLQFLIQYYNGEERAKGNILERFSAQQFPDLHSELNLSSLELGDSALYFCASSSPRDNEQFFGPGTRLTVL.

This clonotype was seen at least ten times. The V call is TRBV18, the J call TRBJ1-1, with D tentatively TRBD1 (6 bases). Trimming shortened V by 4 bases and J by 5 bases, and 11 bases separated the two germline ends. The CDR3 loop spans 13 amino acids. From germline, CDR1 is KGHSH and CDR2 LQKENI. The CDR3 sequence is CASSRGGATEAFF. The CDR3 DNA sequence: TGTGCCAGCTCACGCGGGGGCGCGACTGAAGCTTTCTTT.

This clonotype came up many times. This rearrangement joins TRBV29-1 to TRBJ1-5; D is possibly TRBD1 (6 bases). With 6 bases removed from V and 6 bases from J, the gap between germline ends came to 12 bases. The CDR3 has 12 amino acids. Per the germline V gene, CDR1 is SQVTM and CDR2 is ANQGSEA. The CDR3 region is CSVRDNGQPQHF. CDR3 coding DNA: TGCAGCGTACGGGACAACGGTCAGCCCCAGCATTTT.

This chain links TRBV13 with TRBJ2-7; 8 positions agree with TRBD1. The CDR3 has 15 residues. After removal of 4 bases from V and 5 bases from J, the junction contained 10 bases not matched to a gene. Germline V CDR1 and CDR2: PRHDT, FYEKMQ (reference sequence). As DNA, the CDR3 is TGTGCCAGCAGCTCCGTCAGGGGGCTCACAGACGAGCAGTACTTC. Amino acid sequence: CASSSVRGLTDEQYF.

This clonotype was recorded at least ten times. The chain's CDR3 is CASSGGLRVYEQYF. In DNA, the CDR3 is TGTGCCAGCAGCGGCGGTCTCCGCGTCTACGAGCAGTACTTC. The rearrangement uses TRBV9 and TRBJ2-7; no definite D call. Germline CDR1 reads SGDLS; CDR2 reads YYNGEE. With 3 bases removed from V and 3 bases from J, the gap between germline ends came to 13 bases. The CDR3 runs to 14 residues.

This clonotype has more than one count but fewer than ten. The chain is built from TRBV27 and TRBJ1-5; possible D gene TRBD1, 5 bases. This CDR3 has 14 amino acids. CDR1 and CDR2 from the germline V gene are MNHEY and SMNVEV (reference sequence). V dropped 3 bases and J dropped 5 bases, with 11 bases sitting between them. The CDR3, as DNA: TGTGCCAGCAGTTTCAGGGCCGAATATCAGCCCCAGCATTTT. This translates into CASSFRAEYQPQHF.

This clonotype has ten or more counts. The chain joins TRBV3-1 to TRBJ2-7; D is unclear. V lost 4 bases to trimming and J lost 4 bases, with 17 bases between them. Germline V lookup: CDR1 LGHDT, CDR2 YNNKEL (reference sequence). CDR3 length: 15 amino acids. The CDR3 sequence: CASSRDDHPLYEQYF. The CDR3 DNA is TGTGCCAGCAGCCGCGACGACCACCCGCTTTACGAGCAGTACTTC.

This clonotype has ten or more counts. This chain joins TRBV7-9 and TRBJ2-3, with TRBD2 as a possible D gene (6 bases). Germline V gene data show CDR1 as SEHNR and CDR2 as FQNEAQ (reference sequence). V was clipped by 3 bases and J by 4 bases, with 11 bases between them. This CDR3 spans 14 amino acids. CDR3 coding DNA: TGTGCCAGCAGCTTTGGAGGGGATGCAGATACGCAGTATTTT. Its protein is CASSFGGDADTQYF.